The rows below give T cell receptor beta chains drawn from one sample of a study of cytomegalovirus exposure and HLA in healthy donors. Assay used: immunoSEQ multiplex PCR; TCRdb lists only in-frame clones, some missing. The sample lists about 140,000 clones, 55% to 75% occurring once. Material: PBMCs. All receptors derive from a man aged 45-65 years in good health and CMV-seropositive. CDR3s include the opening cysteine and the closing phenylalanine or tryptophan. The D gene is left open where the match is weak. A clone size is listed for some rows: how often the clone was seen (once, few, many), or a class if it is expanded.

clone_size	v_call	d_call	j_call	cdr3_nt	cdr3_aa
NA	TRBV10-1	NA	TRBJ2-3	TGCGCCAGCAGCCGGGACTCTACGCAGTATTTT	CASSRDSTQYF
NA	TRBV5-1	TRBD1	TRBJ1-1	TGCGCCAGCACAAAGGGGGCCGGTAACACTGAAGCTTTCTTT	CASTKGAGNTEAFF
NA	TRBV5-6	TRBD1	TRBJ2-6	TGTGCCAGCAGCTGGGGGACAGGGGCTACTGGGGCCAACGTCCTGACTTTC	CASSWGTGATGANVLTF
NA	TRBV7-6	TRBD1	TRBJ1-5	TGTGCCAACAGCGGGGGGACAGGGGCTGGGCAGCCCCAGCATTTT	CANSGGTGAGQPQHF
NA	TRBV4-2	TRBD1	TRBJ2-2	TGTGCCAGCAGCCAAGGGGGGACAGGGTACACCGGGGAGCTGTTTTTT	CASSQGGTGYTGELFF
NA	TRBV7-9	TRBD1	TRBJ2-7	TGTGCCAGCAGCCCAGAGACAGGGGCCTACGAGCAGTACTTC	CASSPETGAYEQYF
NA	TRBV9	NA	TRBJ2-2	TGTGCCAGCAGCGTAGCCGGTGGGGGGGCGGCCGGGGAGCTGTTTTTT	CASSVAGGGAAGELFF
NA	TRBV7-7	NA	TRBJ2-3	TGTGCTAGCAGCTTAGGGGCGGGTCGACGGGATACGCAGTATTTT	CASSLGAGRRDTQYF
NA	TRBV10-3	NA	TRBJ1-1	TGTGCCATCAGTGACCCTTCCCGCACTGAAGCTTTCTTT	CAISDPSRTEAFF
NA	TRBV11-3	NA	TRBJ2-7	TGTGCCAGCAGTGGAATGGGGCCCACCTCCTACGAGCAGTACTTC	CASSGMGPTSYEQYF
NA	TRBV6-5	NA	TRBJ1-2	TGTGCCAGCAGTTACTCGAATCCAGGGTCGAGTGGCTACACCTTC	CASSYSNPGSSGYTF
NA	TRBV28	NA	TRBJ1-1	TGTGCCAGCAGTTTTAGTACGAGGATTAACACTGAAGCTTTCTTT	CASSFSTRINTEAFF
NA	TRBV7-6	NA	TRBJ2-6	TGTGCCAGCAGCTTAGTACTTTGGGGCAGGGGCGCTGGGGCCAACGTCCTGACTTTC	CASSLVLWGRGAGANVLTF
NA	TRBV28	NA	TRBJ1-6	TGTGCCAGCAGTTTAGTGGCGCGGGGACTCTTGAATTCACCCCTCCACTTT	CASSLVARGLLNSPLHF
few	TRBV19	NA	TRBJ2-5	TGTGCCAGTAGTATGAACTCCCAAGAGACCCAGTACTTC	CASSMNSQETQYF
NA	TRBV19	NA	TRBJ2-7	TGTACCACCTGGGGCGGAACGGAAACCTCCTACGAGCAGTACTTC	CTTWGGTETSYEQYF
few	TRBV7-2	NA	TRBJ1-1	TGTGCCAGCAGTCCTGGGAGGACACCGAGGAACACTGAAGCTTTCTTT	CASSPGRTPRNTEAFF
NA	TRBV18	NA	TRBJ2-6	TGTGCCAGCTCACCCCGGGACACCAGCTCTGGGGCCAACGTCCTGACTTTC	CASSPRDTSSGANVLTF
NA	TRBV7-3	NA	TRBJ2-7	TGTGCCAGCAGCCCTAATCCGACCGGGGGACAGTACGAGCAGTACTTC	CASSPNPTGGQYEQYF
NA	TRBV5-8	TRBD1	TRBJ2-1	TGTGCCAGCAGCTTTGTTCGACAGGGGATACTTAGAAAGCAGTTCTTC	CASSFVRQGILRKQFF
NA	TRBV15	TRBD1	TRBJ1-4	TGTGCCACCAGCAGAGATCGGACAGGGGAGGCGGCTAATGAAAAACTGTTTTTT	CATSRDRTGEAANEKLFF
NA	TRBV18	NA	TRBJ1-1	TGTGCCAGCTCACCACTACTTCTGGACGGGGTAGACACTGAAGCTTTCTTT	CASSPLLLDGVDTEAFF
NA	TRBV7-2	NA	TRBJ2-1	TGTGCCAGCAGCTTAGGCGGTTACTACAATGAGCAGTTCTTC	CASSLGGYYNEQFF
few	TRBV7-2	TRBD2	TRBJ2-4	TGTGCCAGCAGCTTAATCGCGGGAGGGCCGAACATTCAGTACTTC	CASSLIAGGPNIQYF